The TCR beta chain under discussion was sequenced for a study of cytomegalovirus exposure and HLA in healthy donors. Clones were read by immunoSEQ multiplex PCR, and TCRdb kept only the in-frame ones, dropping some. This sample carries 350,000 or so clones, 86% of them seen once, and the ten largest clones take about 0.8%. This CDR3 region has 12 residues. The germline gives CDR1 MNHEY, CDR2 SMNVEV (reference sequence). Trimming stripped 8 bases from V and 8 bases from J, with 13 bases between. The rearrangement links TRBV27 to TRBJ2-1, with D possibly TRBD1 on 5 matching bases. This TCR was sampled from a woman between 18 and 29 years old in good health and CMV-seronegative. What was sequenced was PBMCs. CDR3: CASQGVGYEQFF. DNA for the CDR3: TGTGCCAGCCAAGGGGTGGGTTATGAGCAGTTCTTC.